Below are 15 T cell receptor beta chains sequenced from a single sample in a study of CD8 T cells in Susac syndrome. Random hexamers served to reverse transcribe roughly 0.45 to 1 ug RNA. Each CDR3 protein gets one entry after TCRdb re-called the immunoSEQ multiplex PCR reads with MiXCR. The data show approximately 150,000 distinct CDR3 sequences, 93% seen once. The sequenced sample was CD4+ T cells from PBMCs. The receptors derive from a human donor in good health.

This chain uses TRBV7-9 with TRBJ2-5, with 14 bases that match TRBD2. Germline V CDR1 and CDR2: SEHNR, FQNEAQ (reference sequence). V shed 4 bases and J 5 bases; nucleotides not matched to a gene: 3. The CDR3 runs 15 residues. CDR3 DNA: TGTGCCAGCAGCTCCCGACTAGCGGGGGGGGAGACCCAGTACTTC. Translation: CASSSRLAGGETQYF. Combining the CDR3 with reference TRBV7-9 and TRBJ2-5 gives the whole variable domain DTGVSQNPRHKITKRGQNVTFRCDPISEHNRLYWYRQTLGQGPEFLTYFQNEAQLEKSRLLSDRFSAERPKGSFSTLEIQRTEQGDSAMYLCASSSRLAGGETQYFGPGTRLLVL.

The chain combines TRBV28 with TRBJ1-2; possible D gene TRBD1, 5 bases. Germline CDR1 and CDR2: MDHEN and SYDVKM. This CDR3 comprises 13 residues. Trimming removed 3 bases at V and 4 bases at J, with 9 bases between. The DNA for the CDR3 is TGTGCCAGCAGTTTCGCGGGGGTCTATGGCTACACCTTC. Protein: CASSFAGVYGYTF.

This chain uses TRBV7-2 with TRBJ2-3; no clear D. CDR3 size: 14 residues. Germline V gene sequence: CDR1 SGHTA, CDR2 FQGNSA. Trimming cost V 4 bases and J 0 bases, with 8 bases left between them. Written as DNA, the CDR3 is TGTGCCAGCAGCTCGCAAATTAGCACAGATACGCAGTATTTT. This gives the protein CASSSQISTDTQYF.

The V gene is TRBV5-1, the J gene TRBJ2-2; no reliable D call. V was pared by 0 bases and J by 8 bases, with 11 bases between. Per the germline V gene, CDR1 is SGHRS and CDR2 is YFSETQ. This CDR3 spans 14 amino acids. CDR3 region: CASSLVMEGGELFF. The CDR3, as DNA: TGCGCCAGCAGCTTGGTGATGGAAGGAGGGGAGCTGTTTTTT. Complete variable domain (other parts from reference TRBV5-1 and TRBJ2-2): KAGVTQTPRYLIKTRGQQVTLSCSPISGHRSVSWYQQTPGQGLQFLFEYFSETQRNKGNFPGRFSGRQFSNSRSEMNVSTLELGDSALYLCASSLVMEGGELFFGEGSRLTVL.

The chain is built from TRBV7-2 and TRBJ2-5, with D uncertain. CDR3 length: 14 residues. Looked up from germline, CDR1 is SGHTA and CDR2 is FQGNSA. Trimming removed 1 base at V and 4 bases at J, with 10 bases between. CDR3: CASSLGVVLETQYF. CDR3 DNA: TGTGCCAGCAGCTTAGGGGTTGTCCTAGAGACCCAGTACTTC.

This sequence joins TRBV6-1 and TRBJ1-4; 7 nucleotides match TRBD1. With 6 bases clipped from V and 3 bases from J, the junction kept 4 bases outside the gene matches. The CDR3 sequence is 14 residues long. CDR1 is MNHNS, CDR2 SASEGT, per germline. CDR3 protein: CASSYQGANEKLFF. The CDR3 DNA sequence: TGTGCCAGCAGCTACCAGGGGGCTAATGAAAAACTGTTTTTT.

The chain couples TRBV5-1 to TRBJ2-1, with D perhaps matching TRBD1 or TRBD2 (5 bases each). Germline CDR1 reads SGHRS; CDR2 reads YFSETQ. Trimming took off 3 bases at V and 2 bases at J, with 15 bases between the two ends. This CDR3 is built from 16 residues. In DNA, the CDR3 is TGCGCCAGCAGCTCAATGGGGCTGCGGGCCTACAATGAGCAGTTCTTC. This gives the protein CASSSMGLRAYNEQFF.

The chain has TRBV30 and TRBJ1-3; D call uncertain. The germline V gene has CDR1 GTSNPN and CDR2 SVGIG (reference sequence). Trimming pared 0 bases from V and 2 bases from J, leaving 11 bases between. The CDR3 loop spans 15 amino acids. The CDR3 nucleotides are TGTGCCTGGAGTGTCTCACGCGGGACTGGAAACACCATATATTTT. Translated: CAWSVSRGTGNTIYF.

The chain recombines TRBV7-3 with TRBJ1-1; 11 bases agree with TRBD1. Germline loops: CDR1 SGHTA, CDR2 FQGTGA. This CDR3 comprises 13 residues. V shed 5 bases, J shed 11 bases, and the junction held 7 bases outside the gene matches. In nucleotides, the CDR3 is TGTGCCAGCAGCCCTTGGGACAGGGGGTTGGCTTTCTTT. Translated, it gives CASSPWDRGLAFF. Full variable domain (missing parts from reference TRBV7-3 and TRBJ1-1): GAGVSQTPSNKVTEKGKYVELRCDPISGHTALYWYRQSLGQGPEFLIYFQGTGAADDSGLPNDRFFAVRPEGSVSTLKIQRTERGDSAVYLCASSPWDRGLAFFGQGTRLTVV.

The chain links TRBV7-2 to TRBJ2-7; D not certain. The CDR3 sequence is 14 residues long. Trimming removed 6 bases from V and 2 bases from J, with 14 bases in between. Germline assignment: CDR1 SGHTA and CDR2 FQGNSA. The chain's CDR3 is CASSYSSGTYEQYF. The CDR3 DNA sequence: TGTGCCAGCAGTTACTCATCAGGCACCTACGAGCAGTACTTC.

This rearrangement joins TRBV4-1 to TRBJ2-7, with D perhaps matching TRBD1 (6 bases). The CDR3 runs to 12 residues. Trimming cost V 1 base and J 9 bases, with 10 bases left between them. Looked up from germline, CDR1 is MGHRA and CDR2 is YSYEKL. The CDR3 bases are TGCGCCAGCAGCCAAGGTCGAGGGGGGCAGTACTTC. Translation: CASSQGRGGQYF.

This sequence joins TRBV5-6 and TRBJ2-2, with D unclear. In germline, CDR1 is SGHDT, CDR2 YYEEEE. This CDR3 is 14 amino acids long. The V and J ends lost 4 bases and 5 bases respectively, with 12 bases between them. As DNA, the CDR3 is TGTGCCAGCAGCCCAAAGGGTTATACCGGGGAGCTGTTTTTT. Translated: CASSPKGYTGELFF.

The rearrangement joins TRBV4-1 to TRBJ1-2; D remains ambiguous. The ends were cut back, 3 bases at V and 4 bases at J, with 9 bases in the middle. Germline V gene sequence: CDR1 MGHRA, CDR2 YSYEKL. This CDR3 has 13 residues. The CDR3 DNA reads as TGCGCCAGCAGCCAGGTAGACATCTATGGCTACACCTTC. It specifies CASSQVDIYGYTF.

The J gene is TRBJ1-1, the V gene TRBV6-1; possible D gene TRBD1, 5 bases. V was shortened by 3 bases and J by 7 bases, with 6 bases between the two germline ends. CDR3 length: 11 amino acids. Germline assignment: CDR1 MNHNS and CDR2 SASEGT. The CDR3 DNA is TGTGCCAGCAGTGACAGGGTTGAAGCTTTCTTT. Translated: CASSDRVEAFF.

The V gene is TRBV11-2, the J gene TRBJ2-2; TRBD1 matches at 7 bases. The germline V gene encodes CDR1 SGHAT and CDR2 FQNNGV. Trimming removed 6 bases from V and 1 base from J; junction bases left unmatched: 8. This CDR3 is built from 16 residues. The CDR3, as DNA: TGTGCCAGCAGGGGAAGAGGGACAGTGAACACCGGGGAGCTGTTTTTT. Its protein product is CASRGRGTVNTGELFF.